This TCR beta chain comes out of a study of T cells in Graves' hyperthyroidism and ophthalmopathy. General observations from the study: Blood also carried most thyroid clonotypes expanded above 0.001.

V lost 8 bases and J lost 5, with 10 bases in between. There are 12 residues in the CDR3. At least ten counts were recorded for this clonotype. Its matching antigen is unknown. Diagnosis rested on symptoms, serum thyroxine and TRAb, thyroid ultrasound, and orbital computed tomography. Template material for amplifying TCR beta CDR3 regions consisted of RNA transcripts. RT-PCR in the first round (using the HTBI primer set) targeted the TCR CDR3. TCRdb fed the multiplex PCR reads into MiXCR, producing one record per CDR3 protein. The sample shows around 380,000 distinct CDR3 sequences, about 13% of them seen only once.

The TCR sequence derives from a young man with Graves' hyperthyroidism that later progressed to Graves' ophthalmopathy. Sequencing used blood. The rearrangement uses TRBV12-3 or TRBV12-4 and TRBJ2-1; maybe TRBD1 (6 bases). CDR3 sequence (DNA): TGTGCCAGCCGGGACAACAACAATGAGCAGTTCTTC. Encoded protein: CASRDNNNEQFF.